This T cell receptor beta chain was identified in a study of shared clonotypes between healthy human individuals. The V gene lost 4 bases and the J gene lost 4 bases, with 11 bases spanning the gap. CDR3 size: 13 residues. In germline, CDR1 is LGHNA, CDR2 YNFKEQ. Data came from immunoSEQ multiplex PCR; TCRdb stores just in-frame clones and leaves some out. The top ten clones hold roughly 0.13% of a sample with some 2,000,000 clones, around 95% of them seen once. The source is a man aged 18-30 years in good health. Material: naive CD4+ T cells sorted from blood. Subset meaning: CD45RA+ positively selected. The J gene is TRBJ2-7, the V gene TRBV4-2; D not certain. The CDR3 bases are TGTGCCAGCAGCCTCGGCACGGATTACGAGCAGTACTTC. Amino acid sequence: CASSLGTDYEQYF.